Listed below are T cell receptor beta chains from one sample, sequenced in a study of early stage breast cancer tumors. TCRdb's copy holds only in-frame clones and misses some; the assay was immunoSEQ multiplex PCR. The sample lists roughly 30,000 clones; almost 75% were seen once. The sequencing sample was made of blood. These receptors were taken from a person in their 40s with breast cancer. Each CDR3 is given with its conserved first and last residue. D genes are given only for firm matches. Only some rows state a clone size, as once, few, many or a class for expanded clones.

TRBJ2-5,TRBV29-1,-,once,CSVVGDVETQYF,TGCAGCGTTGTAGGGGACGTGGAGACCCAGTACTTC
TRBJ2-2,TRBV5-1,-,-,CASSLAGGRDTGELFF,TGCGCCAGCAGCTTGGCCGGGGGAAGGGACACCGGGGAGCTGTTTTTT
TRBJ1-2,TRBV7-2,-,-,CASSLSMSRGYTF,TGTGCCAGCAGCTTGAGTATGTCGAGAGGCTACACCTTC
TRBJ2-6,TRBV23-1,-,-,CASSEAYTQQSRANVLTF,TGCGCCAGCAGTGAAGCGTATACGCAACAAAGTCGGGCCAACGTCCTGACTTTC
TRBJ2-1,TRBV11-3,TRBD2,few,CASSLQGGRVWNEQFF,TGTGCCAGCAGCCTCCAGGGCGGGAGGGTCTGGAATGAGCAGTTCTTC
TRBJ2-1,TRBV5-1,TRBD2,once,CASSLGTSGGTEQFF,TGCGCCAGCAGCTTGGGGACTAGCGGGGGGACGGAGCAGTTCTTC
TRBJ1-2,TRBV5-6,-,-,CASSLAGRDHGYTF,TGTGCCAGCAGCTTGGCCGGCAGGGATCACGGCTACACCTTC
TRBJ2-1,TRBV4-1,TRBD2,-,CASSPSLAGVGEQFF,TGCGCCAGCAGCCCCTCTCTAGCGGGAGTGGGTGAGCAGTTCTTC
TRBJ2-7,TRBV11-3,TRBD2,-,CASSREGEQYF,TGTGCCAGCAGCCGGGAGGGCGAGCAGTACTTC
TRBJ1-5,TRBV19,-,few,CASRGFGNQPQHF,TGTGCCAGTAGGGGGTTTGGCAATCAGCCCCAGCATTTT
TRBJ2-7,TRBV28,-,few,CASSPPGRASLSSYEQYF,TGTGCCAGCAGTCCCCCAGGTAGGGCAAGTCTTAGCTCCTACGAGCAGTACTTC
TRBJ2-7,TRBV6-7,-,-,CANGVLKQYF,TGTGCCAACGGGGTTTTAAAGCAGTACTTC
TRBJ2-1,TRBV27,-,-,CASTWGTDYSNEQFF,TGTGCCAGCACCTGGGGGACCGACTACTCCAATGAGCAGTTCTTC